This section outlines one T cell receptor (beta chain) sequence together with its context. Its cognate antigen has yet to be identified. No base quality values were provided; no much bigger clone lies one nucleotide off. The CDR3 regions of human TCRbeta chains were subjected to immunosequencing. Processing in the source paper ran as follows. Repertoire TCRs were checked for matches against a reference library of SARS-CoV-2-specific TCRs that had been generated using the MIRA antigen-specificity platform. Breadth was defined as the fraction of unique TCRs that were SARS-CoV-2-associated, and depth was defined as the fraction of total T cells that were SARS-CoV-2-associated. Using the MIRA data, every spike-specific TCR was mapped to the spike region that the TCR reacted to and assigned to either a CD4 or a CD8 class. Log10-transformed breadth and depth values were compared by one-way ANOVA with Sidak's multiple comparisons tests. Imported from immuneACCESS, the table was reduced by TCRdb to in-frame sequences with V and J called. These copies leave out some clones; in studies compared against another copy, an unresolved V gene accounts for under half, and the cause of the remainder is not known. The V and J calls and clone size were taken over from that table, and D and trimming were inferred from the DNA. The sample table lists 170,000 or so clones, 90% of them with a count of one. The ten largest clones represent less than 3% of the sample.

V lost 1 base and J lost 0 bases; the stretch between them is 6 bases long. Counted from cysteine to phenylalanine, this CDR3 has 14 amino acids. Just CDR3 DNA is preserved here, 42 bases in frame from base 1. The CDR1 and CDR2 encoded by the germline V gene are SGHTA and FQGTGA. The sample comes from a study of T cell responses to AZD1222 COVID-19 vaccine (dated by TCRdb to about 2021). Broadly, across the study: AZD1222 recipients given second doses at about 4 weeks or at about 12 weeks were pooled, since spike-specific TCR depth and breadth were not found to differ between the two schedules. Enrollment into the trials was organized by age into subgroups of 18-55, 56-69 and 70-plus years, and those subgroups contained 148, 28 and 57 TCR-sequenced participants, respectively. A total of 233 trial participants underwent TCR sequencing, of whom roughly 210 had received two doses of AZD1222 and 26 had received two doses of the MenACWY control vaccine. What the research found in general, with its limitations: Conclusions about previously exposed vaccinees are limited because only five to seven AZD1222 recipients were SARS-CoV-2 seropositive at baseline. After two AZD1222 doses, both the breadth and the depth of spike-specific TCRs were significantly higher than at day 0 and than in MenACWY recipients. In the small 56-69-year group, the increase in depth fell short of significance, most likely because of low power. Reportedly, close to half of the unique spike-specific TCRs recognized epitopes lying outside the regions that are mutated in the B.1.351 and B.1.1.7 variants. The whole spike protein was spanned by vaccine-associated CD4 TCRs, and dominant responses were seen in regions 160-218 and 743-854. Most participants were white British and females outnumbered males, and the authors suggested that clonal diversity may have been underestimated. Because no day 14 peak-response samples were available, the repertoires could be characterized only after the peak T cell response.

The sample's time point label, decoded: baseline before first vaccination. The vaccinee samples were drawn from two UK trials, COV001 and COV002, one of which was a single-blind randomized controlled phase 2/3 trial testing AZD1222 (ChAdOx1 nCoV-19) in healthy adults. For TCRbeta chain sequencing, PBMC samples were collected from trial participants at day 0 and at day 28 after the second dose. Sequenced material: peripheral blood, taken on day 0 of AZD1222 vaccination. The chain is assembled from TRBV7-3 and TRBJ2-5, with the D gene not clear enough to name. The sequence derives from an adult in good health. The DNA reads as follows: TGTGCCAGCAGCTTAAGTAGGGACCAAGAGACCCAGTACTTC. Translated, this is CASSLSRDQETQYF.